This entry is about one T cell receptor (beta chain). It has no known antigen specificity. One base away there is no much larger clone; base qualities are not given. This specimen comes from a study of control samples from healthy donors and cancer patients (dated by TCRdb to the early 2020s). Including cysteine and phenylalanine, the CDR3 has 14 amino acids. This entry keeps only the CDR3 DNA: 42 bases, framed from base 1. The V and J ends are trimmed by 3 bases and 2 bases, leaving 13 bases between them. Taken from the germline V gene (reference sequence), the CDR1 and CDR2 loops are DFQATT and SNEGSKA. The library was prepared using the immunoSEQ multiplex PCR assay. The source is immuneACCESS, and TCRdb retained only in-frame sequences with V and J called. Part of the clones is not carried over; for the studies checked, unresolved V genes explain less than half of this, and the remainder is unexplained. The table for this sample lists some 82,000 clones; roughly 88% of them were counted only once. The ten largest make up more than 9% of the sample.

The TCR sequence derives from a man between 60 and 75 years old with head and neck cancer. The rearrangement joined TRBV20-1 to TRBJ2-5; the D gene cannot be resolved beyond TRBD1 or TRBD2, each matching 5 bases. The sample taken for sequencing was PBMCs. The bases are TGCAGTGCTAGTTTCGGGACCGCGCAAGAGACCCAGTACTTC. Its translation reads: CSASFGTAQETQYF.